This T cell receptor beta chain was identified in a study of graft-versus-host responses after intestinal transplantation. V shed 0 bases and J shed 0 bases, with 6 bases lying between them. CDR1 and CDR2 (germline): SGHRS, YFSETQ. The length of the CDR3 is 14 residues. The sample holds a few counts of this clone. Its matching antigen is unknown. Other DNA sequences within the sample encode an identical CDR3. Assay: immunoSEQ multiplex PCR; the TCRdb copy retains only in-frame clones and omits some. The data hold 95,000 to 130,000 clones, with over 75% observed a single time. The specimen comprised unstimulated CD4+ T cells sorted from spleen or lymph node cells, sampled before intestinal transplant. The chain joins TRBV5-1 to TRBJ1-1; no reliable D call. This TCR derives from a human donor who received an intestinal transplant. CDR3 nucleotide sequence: TGCGCCAGCAGCTTGGGTCAGATGAACACTGAAGCTTTCTTT. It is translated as CASSLGQMNTEAFF.